This T cell receptor beta chain was found in a study of blood T cells in healthy people across ages. V was pared by 2 bases and J by 1 base, with 11 bases between. This CDR3 contains 14 residues. Germline lookup yields CDR1 DFQATT and CDR2 SNEGSKA (reference sequence). For the second PCR, which ran for 7 to 11 cycles, a sample-barcoded 5' primer and a J-beta primer mix were used. TCRdb recomputed calls from the 5' RACE reads with MiXCR, one row per CDR3 protein. The sample has around 800,000 distinct CDR3 sequences; approximately 53% are singletons. The source material was blood. The TCR originated in a man older than 75 in good health. The chain uses TRBV20-1 and TRBJ1-1; possible D gene TRBD1, 6 bases. DNA for the CDR3: TGCAGTGCTAGAAAAGGGGGACAGAACACTGAAGCTTTCTTT. It specifies CSARKGGQNTEAFF.